This TCR beta chain was recorded in a study of shared clonotypes between healthy human individuals (dated by TCRdb to about 2020). With respect to the entire study: The cohort included three men and a couple of women between 18 and 49 years of age. For each donor, CD4 naive and CD4 memory were each given three plates, CD8 naive was given two plates, and CD8 memory was given one plate. To estimate repertoire size and how much clonotype sharing occurs between individuals, the study deeply sequenced the blood TCR repertoires of five healthy adults. To increase sequencing depth and limit assay-specific biases, different laboratories used diverse techniques to prepare libraries and sequence TCR repertoires. Between about 0.85 and 9.5 billion PBMCs per donor were obtained by leukapheresis.

Healthy HIV-negative adults with no recently reported acute infections or vaccinations were included as donors. All donors were Caucasian adults living in Nashville, Tennessee, USA. Magnetic negative selection was used to enrich CD4+ T cells, after which naive cells were positively selected on CD45RA and the negative fraction became the memory subset. After blood collection by leukapheresis, PBMCs were isolated using Ficoll-Histopaque density gradient centrifugation and then cryopreserved in the vapor phase of liquid nitrogen. Purity and quantity of every magnetically sorted T cell population were checked by analytical flow cytometry. Each sorted fraction had its genomic DNA isolated and then quantified by UV absorbance on a Nanodrop 2000c. Inclusive of the bounding cysteine and phenylalanine, the CDR3 is 13 residues long. The only DNA kept is the CDR3, 39 bases in frame from the first base. Unmatched junction bases come to 2, with V trimmed by 3 bases and J by 4 bases. The germline V gene gives CDR1 as LGHNA and CDR2 as YNFKEQ.

TCR CDR3 regions were amplified from genomic DNA by multiplex PCR using the deep immunoSEQ assay. Extracted genomic DNA from each cell subset was spread evenly across all wells of several immunoSEQ 96-well plates, with each plate serving as a replicate. For sorted subsets, roughly 200 ng of genomic DNA, equivalent to some 30,000 T cell genomes, went into each replicate PCR. The purified libraries were quantified using a Qubit 3.0 fluorometer, sized with a Bioanalyzer 2100, and then quantified again using the KAPA Library Quantification kit. Each immunoSEQ 96-well plate was sequenced on its own single-read 150-cycle Illumina NextSeq 550 flow cell. Processing in the source paper ran as follows. Because the immunoSEQ output included only junctional sequences and no quality scores, the filtering could not be the same as the filtering used for full-length reads. Sequences were annotated with PyIR, a Python wrapper for IgBLAST v1.9, and V/J genes and CDR3 were assigned using IMGT germline references. Any read was removed if the V/J assignment was weak (E-value above 1e-6), the CDR3 was missing, or the read contained stop codons, out-of-frame junctions, or ambiguous translated residues. A V3J clonotype was defined by an identical inferred V gene, J gene, and CDR3 amino acid sequence. To compute the percentage overlap between repertoires, the number of shared unique clonotypes was divided by the size of the smaller repertoire. Three approaches were used to assess repertoire richness: RTK rarefaction, the Chao1 estimator, and Recon v2.1 estimates of unobserved clonotypes. OLGA was used to compute generation probabilities for all TCRbeta clonotypes that the gDNA method yielded from a few donors. Entries here come from immuneACCESS through TCRdb and include only in-frame sequences with V and J called. Some clones fail to appear in such tables; in the studies checked, an unresolved V gene covers under half of the shortfall, and the cause of the remainder is unknown. The V and J calls and clone size come from that table; D and trimming were worked out from the DNA. The sample yields around 940,000 clones; about 80% were counted once. The top ten hold roughly 1.5% of the sample.

What the research found in general, with its limitations: Incomplete sequencing was indicated by rarefaction of sorted-subset datasets, despite the large sequencing depth. The small number of donors limited the genetic and exposure-history diversity represented. Sampling was limited to blood, and TCR repertoires in tissue likely differ from TCR repertoires in blood. Compared with non-shared clonotypes, the clonotypes found in all four sorted-subset donors had higher generation probabilities. Naive subsets generally had larger estimated clonotype richness than memory subsets. Sharing across several donors was observed for around 5% of naive CD4, under 4% of naive CD8, 2% to 2.5% of memory CD4, and about 0.39% of memory CD8 clonotypes. Pairwise subsampling indicated that sequencing depth was expected to affect the degree of clonotype sharing among donors.

As regards this clone: The antigen it binds to is not known. Base qualities were left out, and no much larger clone turns up one base away.

The chain employs TRBV4-2 and TRBJ1-2; 7 central bases correspond to TRBD1. This TCR was recovered from a man between 18 and 29 years old in good health. Source material: memory CD4+ T cells sorted from blood. Read against the paper, the sample's cell subset or site label means: CD45RA-negative fraction. CDR3 sequence: CASSHRDSYGYTF. The nucleotides are TGTGCCAGCAGCCACCGGGACAGCTATGGCTACACCTTC.